The sequence of this TCR beta chain was determined in a study of response to subunit inactivated influenza vaccine (dated by TCRdb to the late 2010s). Some background on the complete study: Deep quantitative profiling of the T cell receptor repertoire was used in the study to follow responses to a trivalent subunit inactivated influenza vaccine.

Comments on this clonotype: Its antigen specificity is not known. The record has no base qualities; no much larger clone is one base away.

The germline V gene specifies SGHDT as CDR1 and YYEEEE as CDR2. Including cysteine and phenylalanine, the CDR3 has 14 amino acids. Only the CDR3 DNA stays, 42 bases, in frame from base 1. Deletion took 2 bases off V and 0 bases off J, with a span of 7 bases between the germline ends. Library creation used RT-PCR. TCRdb names Illumina HiSeq 2500 as the instrument used. TCRdb trimmed public reads at Q25 via fastp, called clones via MiXCR and kept in-frame beta chains. For every CDR3 protein sequence, its rows merge into one entry that carries the most common genes and DNA. The sample contains hundreds of thousands of distinct CDR3 sequences, over 10% of them found a single time. Around 13% of the sample lies in the top ten. What the research found in general, with its limitations: The authors proposed that each seasonal influenza vaccination may bring in only a limited number of new T cells.

The time point label here, explained by the study, means: more than 35 days after influenza vaccine administration. Here the sequenced sample was PBMCs from blood, taken about 40 days after vaccination. The sequence joins TRBV5-6 to TRBJ2-3; the D gene identity is not certain. The sequence was collected from a man between 50 and 59 years old who received an inactivated influenza vaccine. Donor details come from another sample of the same person, matched by shared clones. CDR3 loop: CASSFLTSTDTQYF. The bases are TGTGCCAGCAGCTTCCTGACTAGCACAGATACGCAGTATTTT.